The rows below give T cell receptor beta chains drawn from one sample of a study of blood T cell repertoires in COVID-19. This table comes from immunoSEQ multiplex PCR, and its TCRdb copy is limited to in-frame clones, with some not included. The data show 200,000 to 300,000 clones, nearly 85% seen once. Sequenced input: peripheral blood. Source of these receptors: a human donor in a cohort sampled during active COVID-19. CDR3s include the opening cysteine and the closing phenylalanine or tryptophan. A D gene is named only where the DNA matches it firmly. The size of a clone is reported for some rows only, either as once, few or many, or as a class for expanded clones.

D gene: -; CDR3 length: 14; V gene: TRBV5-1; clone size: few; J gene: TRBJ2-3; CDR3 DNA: TGCGCCAGCAGTATTGACAGTGGCACAGATACGCAGTATTTT; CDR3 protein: CASSIDSGTDTQYF
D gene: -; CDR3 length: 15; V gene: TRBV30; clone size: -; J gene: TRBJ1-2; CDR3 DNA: TGTGCCTGGAGTCTTCCCCCCTTAACTAACTATGGCTACACCTTC; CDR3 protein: CAWSLPPLTNYGYTF
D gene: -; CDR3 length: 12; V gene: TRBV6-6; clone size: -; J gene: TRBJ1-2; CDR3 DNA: TGTGCCAGCAGGTCAGCGAACTATGGCTACACCTTC; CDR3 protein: CASRSANYGYTF
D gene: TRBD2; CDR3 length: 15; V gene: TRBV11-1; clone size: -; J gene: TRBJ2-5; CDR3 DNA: TGTGCCAGCACCCATAGGGACTATAAACAAGAGACCCAGTACTTC; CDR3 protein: CASTHRDYKQETQYF
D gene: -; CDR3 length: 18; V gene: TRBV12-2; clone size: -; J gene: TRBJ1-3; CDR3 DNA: TGTGCAAGTCGCTTAGATAAAAATGCGGGGACGCAGGGAAACACCATATATTTT; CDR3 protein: CASRLDKNAGTQGNTIYF
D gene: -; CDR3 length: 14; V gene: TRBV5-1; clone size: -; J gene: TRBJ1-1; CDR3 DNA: TGCGCCAGCAGCCAACAGGGAACTGGCACTGAAGCTTTCTTT; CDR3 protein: CASSQQGTGTEAFF
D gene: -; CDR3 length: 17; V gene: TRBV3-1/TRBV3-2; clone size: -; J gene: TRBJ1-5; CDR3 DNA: TGTGCCAGCAGCCAATCGACGAGGCCGGTGTCCAATCAGCCCCAGCATTTT; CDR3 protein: CASSQSTRPVSNQPQHF
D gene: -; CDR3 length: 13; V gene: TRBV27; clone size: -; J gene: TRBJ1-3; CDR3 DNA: TGTGCCAGCAGTCTGGGCTATGGAAACACCATATATTTT; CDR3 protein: CASSLGYGNTIYF
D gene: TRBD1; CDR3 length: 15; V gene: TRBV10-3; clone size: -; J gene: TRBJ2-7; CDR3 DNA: TGTGCCATCAGTGAGGGGACAGGGGGCTCCTACGAGCAGTACTTC; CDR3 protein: CAISEGTGGSYEQYF
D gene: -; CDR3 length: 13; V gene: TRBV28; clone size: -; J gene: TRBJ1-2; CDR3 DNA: TGTGCCAGCAGTTTCGCCAGGAACTATGGCTACACCTTC; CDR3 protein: CASSFARNYGYTF
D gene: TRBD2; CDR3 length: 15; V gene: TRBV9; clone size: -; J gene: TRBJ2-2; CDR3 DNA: TGTGCCAGCAGCGTAGGGACTAGCAACACCGGGGAGCTGTTTTTT; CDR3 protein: CASSVGTSNTGELFF
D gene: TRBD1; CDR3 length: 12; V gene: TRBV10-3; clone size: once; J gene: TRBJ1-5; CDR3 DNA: TGTGCCATCGGACAGGGCAATCAGCCCCAGCATTTT; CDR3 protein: CAIGQGNQPQHF
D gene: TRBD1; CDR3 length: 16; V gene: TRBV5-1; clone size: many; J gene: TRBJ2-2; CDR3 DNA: TGCGCCAGCAGCTTGGGCGGACAGGGCACCACCGGGGAGCTGTTTTTT; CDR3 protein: CASSLGGQGTTGELFF
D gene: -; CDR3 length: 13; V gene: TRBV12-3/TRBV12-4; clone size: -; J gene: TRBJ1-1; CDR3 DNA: TGTGCCAGCAGTTACGACGGAGCCACTGAAGCTTTCTTT; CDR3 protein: CASSYDGATEAFF
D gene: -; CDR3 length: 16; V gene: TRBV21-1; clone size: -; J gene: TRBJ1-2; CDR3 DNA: TGTGCCAGCAGCATACCATTCCGGGCACAGGGGGTCGGCTACACCTTC; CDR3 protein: CASSIPFRAQGVGYTF
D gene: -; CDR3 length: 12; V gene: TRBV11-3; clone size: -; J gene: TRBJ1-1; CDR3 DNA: TGTGCCAGCAGCCCAGGAACAGAAGAAGCTTTCTTT; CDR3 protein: CASSPGTEEAFF
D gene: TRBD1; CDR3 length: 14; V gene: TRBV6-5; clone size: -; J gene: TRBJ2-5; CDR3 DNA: TGTGCCAGCAGCACAACAGGGGCCGGAGAGACCCAGTACTTC; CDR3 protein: CASSTTGAGETQYF
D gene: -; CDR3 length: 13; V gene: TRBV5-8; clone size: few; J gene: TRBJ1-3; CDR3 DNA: TGTGCCAGCAGCTTCAGATCTGGAAACACCATATATTTT; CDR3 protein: CASSFRSGNTIYF
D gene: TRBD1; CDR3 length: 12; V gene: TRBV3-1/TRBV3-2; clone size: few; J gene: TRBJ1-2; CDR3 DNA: TGTGCCAGCACCCGGACAGGGGATGGCTACACCTTC; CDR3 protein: CASTRTGDGYTF
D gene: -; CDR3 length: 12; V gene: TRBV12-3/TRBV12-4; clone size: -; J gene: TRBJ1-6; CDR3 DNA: TGTGCCAGCAGTTCTCAGGTTCCACCCCTCCACTTT; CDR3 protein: CASSSQVPPLHF
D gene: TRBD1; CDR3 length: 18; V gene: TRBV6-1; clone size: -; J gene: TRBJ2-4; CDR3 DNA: TGTGCCAGCAGTGAGATGTTTGGACAGGGGGTTATCGAAAACATTCAGTACTTC; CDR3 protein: CASSEMFGQGVIENIQYF
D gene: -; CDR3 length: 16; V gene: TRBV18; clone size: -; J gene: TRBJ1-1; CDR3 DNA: TGTGCCAGCTCACCCCGAATAATCAGGGATCACACTGAAGCTTTCTTT; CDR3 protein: CASSPRIIRDHTEAFF
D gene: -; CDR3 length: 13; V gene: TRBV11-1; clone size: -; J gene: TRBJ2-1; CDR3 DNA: TGTGCCAGCAGCCCCGGGCAGAGGGATGAGCAGTTCTTC; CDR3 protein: CASSPGQRDEQFF
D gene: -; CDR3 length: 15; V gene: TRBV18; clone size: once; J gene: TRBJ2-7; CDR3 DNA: TGTGCCAGCTCACCACCGGCAGGCCCATCCAACGAGCAGTACTTC; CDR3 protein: CASSPPAGPSNEQYF
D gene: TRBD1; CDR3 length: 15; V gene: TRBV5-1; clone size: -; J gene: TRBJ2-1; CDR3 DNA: TGCGCCAGCAGCTTGGGGGACAGGGGTATCCATGAGCAGTTCTTC; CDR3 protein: CASSLGDRGIHEQFF
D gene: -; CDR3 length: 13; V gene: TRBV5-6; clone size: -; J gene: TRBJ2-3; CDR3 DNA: TGTGCCAGCAGCGTACAGCTCACAGATACGCAGTATTTT; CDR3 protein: CASSVQLTDTQYF
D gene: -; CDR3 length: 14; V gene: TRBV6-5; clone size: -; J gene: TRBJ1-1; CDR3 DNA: TGTGCCAGCAGCCCAGTTTCGGGGAACACTGAAGCTTTCTTT; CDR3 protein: CASSPVSGNTEAFF
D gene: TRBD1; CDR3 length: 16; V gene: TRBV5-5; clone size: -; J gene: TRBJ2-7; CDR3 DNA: TGTGCCAGCAGCTTGCATTCGGGACAGGGAGGTTACGAGCAGTACTTC; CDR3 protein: CASSLHSGQGGYEQYF
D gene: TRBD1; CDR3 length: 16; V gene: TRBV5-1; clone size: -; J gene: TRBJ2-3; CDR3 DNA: TGCGCCAGCAGCCTACCTAGGGGACAGGGTACAGATACGCAGTATTTT; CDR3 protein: CASSLPRGQGTDTQYF
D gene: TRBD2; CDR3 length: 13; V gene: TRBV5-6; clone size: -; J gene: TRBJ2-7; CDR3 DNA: TGTGCCAGCAGCTCGGGACTAGCAGGCGAGCAGTACTTC; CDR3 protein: CASSSGLAGEQYF
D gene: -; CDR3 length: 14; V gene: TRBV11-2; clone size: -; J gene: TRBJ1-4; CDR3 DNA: TGTGCCAGCAGCCCAGGGTTTTCTAATGAAAAACTGTTTTTT; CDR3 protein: CASSPGFSNEKLFF
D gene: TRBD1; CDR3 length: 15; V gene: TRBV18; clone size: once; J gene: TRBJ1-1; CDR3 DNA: TGTGCCAGCTCACCCCGACAGGGGGGAGGCACTGAAGCTTTCTTT; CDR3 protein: CASSPRQGGGTEAFF
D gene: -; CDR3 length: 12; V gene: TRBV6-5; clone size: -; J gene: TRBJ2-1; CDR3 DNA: TGTGCCAGCCATACGGGGGACAATGAGCAGTTCTTC; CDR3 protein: CASHTGDNEQFF
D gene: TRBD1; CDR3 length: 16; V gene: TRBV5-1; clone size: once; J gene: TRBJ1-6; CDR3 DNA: TGCGCCAGCAGCCCGACAGGGCCCTCCGGTAATTCACCCCTCCACTTT; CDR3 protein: CASSPTGPSGNSPLHF